What follows describes a single TCR beta chain. Its antigen is currently unknown. This specimen belongs to a study of STAT3 mutations in large granular lymphocyte leukemia. From germline, CDR1 is MNHEY and CDR2 SMNVEV (reference sequence). This CDR3 is 15 amino acids long. The V end was cut by 2 bases, the J end by 2 bases, with 13 bases between. Clones were sequenced by immunoSEQ multiplex PCR, and TCRdb holds only the in-frame ones, with some missing. The table includes around 4,700 clones, just under 55% detected once. Study-wide points: Every T-cell large granular lymphocyte leukemia patient had at least one immunodominant TCR beta clonotype.

The rearrangement joins TRBV27 to TRBJ2-7; D is possibly TRBD1 or TRBD2 (5 bases each). This receptor was taken from a male patient between 45 and 60 years old with T-cell large granular lymphocyte leukemia. Some clones in this sample may be carry-over from other donors' samples. The specimen sequenced was peripheral blood mononuclear cells. The chain's CDR3 is CASSLGRAGTYEQYF. CDR3 in DNA: TGTGCCAGCAGTTTAGGCAGGGCGGGTACCTACGAGCAGTACTTC.